These 9 T cell receptor beta chains share one sample of origin, sequenced in a study of blood T cell repertoires in COVID-19. The method was immunoSEQ multiplex PCR; TCRdb's version includes in-frame clones alone and lacks a portion of them. This sample has 100,000 to 150,000 clones, with under 85% found just once. Sequenced input: peripheral blood. Every receptor here comes from a man between 40 and 49 years old with active or convalescent COVID-19.

The J gene is TRBJ2-7, the V gene TRBV7-9; 10 bases match TRBD1. CDR1 SEHNR and CDR2 FQNEAQ come from the germline V gene (reference sequence). The junction had 2 bases not matched to a gene; V was cut back by 4 bases and J by 5 bases. The CDR3 is made up of 13 amino acids. The CDR3 nucleotides are TGTGCCAGCAGCTGGACAGGGGGTAACGAGCAGTACTTC. It encodes CASSWTGGNEQYF.

The chain is built from TRBV28 and TRBJ1-5; D not certain. The CDR3 contains 15 residues. The V gene's germline CDR1 is MDHEN and CDR2 SYDVKM. The ends were cut back, 8 bases at V and 2 bases at J, with 16 bases in the middle. The CDR3 DNA is TGTGCCAGCTGGAGCCGGGTAGTAGGCAATCAGCCCCAGCATTTT. Protein: CASWSRVVGNQPQHF.

This sequence joins TRBV5-4 and TRBJ1-6; possibly TRBD1 for D (5 bases). Germline CDR1 SGHNT, CDR2 YYREEE (reference sequence). The CDR3 extends over 14 amino acids. V lost 0 bases and J 9 bases, leaving 10 bases between the germline ends. CDR3 coding DNA: TGTGCCAGCAGCTTGGACCAGGGAACTTCACCCCTCCACTTT. This gives the protein CASSLDQGTSPLHF.

The chain combines TRBV14 with TRBJ2-1; TRBD2 matches 10 bases. The CDR3 consists of 14 residues. Germline CDR1 is SGHDN and CDR2 is FVKESK. V gave up 3 bases and J gave up 7 bases; unmatched junction bases: 3. CDR3 in DNA: TGTGCCAGCAGCCAGGGACTAGCGTGGAATGAGCAGTTCTTC. Its protein product is CASSQGLAWNEQFF. Full variable domain (rest looked up from reference TRBV14 and TRBJ2-1): EAGVTQFPSHSVIEKGQTVTLRCDPISGHDNLYWYRRVMGKEIKFLLHFVKESKQDESGMPNNRFLAERTGGTYSTLKVQPAELEDSGVYFCASSQGLAWNEQFFGPGTRLTVL.

The rearrangement uses TRBV25-1 and TRBJ1-1; D perhaps matches TRBD1 (6 bases). Trimming cost V 3 bases and J 5 bases, with 13 bases left between them. Germline V gene sequence: CDR1 MGHDK, CDR2 SYGVNS. This CDR3 comprises 14 residues. The CDR3 DNA is TGTGCCAGCAGTGAGGGACAATGGAGGACTGAAGCTTTCTTT. Its protein product is CASSEGQWRTEAFF. The full variable domain, its missing parts supplied by reference TRBV25-1 and TRBJ1-1, is EADIYQTPRYLVIGTGKKITLECSQTMGHDKMYWYQQDPGMELHLIHYSYGVNSTEKGDLSSESTVSRIRTEHFPLTLESARPSHTSQYLCASSEGQWRTEAFFGQGTRLTVV.

The chain recombines TRBV12-3 or TRBV12-4 with TRBJ1-2; 7 bases line up with TRBD1. The CDR3 has 13 amino acids. The trim removed 5 bases at V and 9 bases at J, leaving 9 bases unmatched. In nucleotides, the CDR3 is TGTGCCAGCAGTCAAGGACAGGCTTGGCGCTACACCTTC. Protein product: CASSQGQAWRYTF.

The genes are TRBV6-6 and TRBJ2-7, with D tentatively TRBD1 (6 bases). CDR1 is MNHNY, CDR2 SVGAGI, per germline (reference sequence). V gave up 8 bases and J gave up 2 bases, with 10 bases separating them. The CDR3 contains 12 residues. The chain's CDR3 is CASGQTAYEQYF. CDR3 DNA sequence: TGTGCCAGCGGACAGACGGCCTACGAGCAGTACTTC.

The rearrangement links TRBV7-6 to TRBJ2-1; a possible D gene is TRBD2 (6 bases). Germline CDR1 SGHVS, CDR2 FNYEAQ. V gave up 5 bases and J gave up 4 bases, with 18 bases separating them. CDR3 length: 16 residues. CDR3 in DNA: TGTGCCAGCAGCGCCCGGGAAATAGCGGCATACAATGAGCAGTTCTTC. Its protein product is CASSAREIAAYNEQFF.

CDR3 region: CASSGLGQGKKSGELFF. The CDR3 nucleotides are TGCGCCAGCAGCGGACTGGGACAGGGGAAAAAATCCGGGGAGCTGTTTTTT. This rearrangement joins TRBV5-1 to TRBJ2-2, with 10 bases identical to TRBD1. Germline-derived CDR1 and CDR2 are SGHRS and YFSETQ. V lost 4 bases, J lost 6 bases, and 12 bases stayed unmatched. This CDR3 comprises 17 residues.